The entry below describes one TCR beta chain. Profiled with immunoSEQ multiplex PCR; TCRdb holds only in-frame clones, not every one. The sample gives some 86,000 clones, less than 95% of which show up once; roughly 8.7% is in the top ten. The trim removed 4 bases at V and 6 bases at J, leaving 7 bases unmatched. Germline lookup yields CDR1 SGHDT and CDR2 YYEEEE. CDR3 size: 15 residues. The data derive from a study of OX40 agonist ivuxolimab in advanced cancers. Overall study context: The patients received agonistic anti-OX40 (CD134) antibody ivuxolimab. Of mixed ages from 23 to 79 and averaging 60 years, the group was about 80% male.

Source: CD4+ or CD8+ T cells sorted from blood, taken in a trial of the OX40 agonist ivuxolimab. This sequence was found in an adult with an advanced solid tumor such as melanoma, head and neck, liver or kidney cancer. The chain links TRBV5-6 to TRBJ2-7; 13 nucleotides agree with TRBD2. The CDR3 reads CASSEGLAGPREQYF. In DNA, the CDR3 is TGTGCCAGCAGCGAGGGACTAGCGGGACCTCGCGAGCAGTACTTC.